This T cell receptor (beta chain) emerged from a study of T cell repertoires in cytomegalovirus infection. The germline gives CDR1 MNHEY, CDR2 SMNVEV (reference sequence). Trimming took 6 bases from V and 0 from J, leaving 12 bases between them. The CDR3 spans 14 residues. TCRdb independently ran MiXCR on the reads; one entry per CDR3 protein. Of over 300,000 distinct CDR3 sequences listed, around a tenth are singletons. The sequence was collected from a human donor in good health (CMV status not recorded). Some clones in this sample may be carry-over from other donors' samples. The rearrangement joins TRBV27 to TRBJ2-7, with D maybe TRBD1 (5 bases). The sequencing input was PBMCs. The CDR3 nucleotides read TGTGCCAGCAGAACAATCAGGGTCTCCTACGAGCAGTACTTC. Translation: CASRTIRVSYEQYF.